This T cell receptor beta chain was sequenced during a study of cytomegalovirus exposure and HLA in healthy donors. This clone was counted between two and nine times. Its specificity is not known. A multiplex PCR was run with 60 Vbeta primers and 13 Jbeta primers. The method was immunoSEQ multiplex PCR; TCRdb's version includes in-frame clones alone and lacks a portion of them. The data hold around 280,000 clones, with roughly 89% observed a single time. Study results and limitations: It was in a later analysis that TCR association rates were seen to vary by HLA locus, highest for DRB1 and lowest for HLA-C. Further analysis, carried out later, found HLA-associated TCR beta chains more clonally expanded than equally common other chains. Common viral pathogens (according to a later analysis) appeared linked to several of the most significant clusters. The study had only CMV serostatus as immune exposure information.

This CDR3 has 18 amino acids. The germline V gene encodes CDR1 WNHNN and CDR2 SYGVQD (reference sequence). V was shortened by 1 base and J by 3 bases, with 20 bases between the two germline ends. The receptor's source is a woman aged 18-30 years in good health and CMV-seronegative. The specimen sequenced was PBMCs. The gene calls are TRBV10-1 and TRBJ2-3, with D tentatively TRBD1 (5 bases). CDR3 region: CASSELMGGGASTDTQYF. CDR3 DNA: TGCGCCAGCAGTGAGTTAATGGGCGGTGGGGCCAGTACAGATACGCAGTATTTT.